A selection of T cell receptor beta chains follows, all from one sample in a study of blood T cell repertoires in COVID-19. Clones were sequenced by immunoSEQ multiplex PCR, and TCRdb holds only the in-frame ones, with some missing. The sample includes nearly 250,000 clones, 65% to 90% of them seen just once. Sequencing was carried out using PBMCs or T cells enriched from blood (not recorded which). The receptors stem from a woman between 50 and 59 years old with acute COVID-19. Each CDR3 is given with its conserved first and last residue.

TRBJ2-6 | TRBV18 | CASSLDIWPGANVLTF
TRBJ2-1 | TRBV5-6 | CASSWTGSSSYNEQFF
TRBJ1-5 | TRBV7-6 | CASSQGQGAGQPQHF
TRBJ1-1 | TRBV9 | CASSVAWGEGTEAFF
TRBJ2-7 | TRBV9 | CASSVGGTYEQYF
TRBJ2-7 | TRBV6-5 | CASRAPEGGGNEQYF
TRBJ1-4 | TRBV19 | CASRGDRVGSEKLFF
TRBJ1-1 | TRBV11-2 | CASSRGQGTEAFF
TRBJ1-5 | TRBV5-1 | CASSPDRENQPQHF
TRBJ2-7 | TRBV9 | CASSVAGTGNYEQYF
TRBJ1-1 | TRBV5-1 | CASSVQGRDTEAFF
TRBJ2-3 | TRBV10-3 | CAISESVGTDTQYF